The 28 T cell receptor beta chains below all came from one sample that was sequenced in a study of shared clonotypes between healthy human individuals. Using immunoSEQ multiplex PCR, the repertoire was profiled, and TCRdb retains in-frame clones only, with some absent. The sample consists of a few million clones, less than 95% of them appearing once. Sequencing was done on a sample of naive CD4+ T cells from PBMCs. Noted subset: CD45RA+ positively selected. All receptors derive from a man in his late teens or twenties in good health. Some clones in this sample may be carry-over from other donors' samples.

CDR3 in amino acids: CASSNGSPSTDTQYF. The CDR3 DNA reads as TGCGCCAGCAGCAACGGCAGTCCTAGCACAGATACGCAGTATTTT. The chain links TRBV5-1 to TRBJ2-3; D call uncertain. Germline CDR1 reads SGHRS; CDR2 reads YFSETQ. Deletions cut 4 bases from V and 0 bases from J, with 12 bases between. There are 15 residues in the CDR3.

The chain carries TRBV27 and TRBJ1-2, with D perhaps TRBD1 (5 bases). The CDR3 is 14 residues long. CDR1 is MNHEY, CDR2 SMNVEV, per germline (reference sequence). Trimming took 6 bases from V and 4 from J, leaving 15 bases between them. The CDR3 spells CASSRRDGLYGYTF. For the CDR3, the DNA is TGTGCCAGCAGCCGCCGGGACGGCCTCTATGGCTACACCTTC.

V gene TRBV5-1 combines with J gene TRBJ2-7; D might be TRBD2 (5 bases). The CDR3 has 15 residues. Trimming cost V 0 bases and J 5 bases, with 15 bases left between them. Germline CDR1 reads SGHRS; CDR2 reads YFSETQ. This CDR3 reads CASSLVGRGLDEQYF. CDR3 coding DNA: TGCGCCAGCAGCTTGGTGGGCCGGGGTTTGGACGAGCAGTACTTC.

Worth noting for this clone: The sample contains more than one DNA sequence encoding this CDR3. V and J are TRBV27 and TRBJ1-1; weak D call: TRBD1 (6 bases). Trimming took 5 bases from V and 5 from J, leaving 15 bases between them. The CDR3 length is 14 residues. Germline CDR1 MNHEY, CDR2 SMNVEV (reference sequence). The chain's CDR3 is CASSLRRGGTEAFF. Here the CDR3 DNA reads TGTGCCAGCAGTCTCCGCAGGGGAGGGACTGAAGCTTTCTTT.

This rearrangement joins TRBV27 to TRBJ2-1, with 9 nucleotides matching TRBD2. From germline, CDR1 is MNHEY and CDR2 SMNVEV (reference sequence). The CDR3 length is 15 residues. V lost 5 bases and J lost 4; bases outside the gene matches: 6. CDR3 DNA sequence: TGTGCCAGCAGTGGTGCGGGAGGGCCTTACAATGAGCAGTTCTTC. This encodes CASSGAGGPYNEQFF.

Notes on this clone: A junction end diverges from the germline sequence, so it may reflect a read error. The chain carries TRBV4-1 and TRBJ1-4; D might be TRBD1 (6 bases). The CDR3 consists of 16 residues. Germline assignment: CDR1 MGHRA and CDR2 YSYEKL. DNA of the CDR3: TGCGCCAGCAGCCAAGCTGACAGGTACTCTTGGGAAAAACTGGTTTTT. It codes for CASSQADRYSWEKLVF.

This chain joins TRBV29-1 and TRBJ2-1; TRBD2 might be the D (5 bases). Trimming left V 4 bases short and J 9 bases short, with 19 bases between. Germline-derived CDR1 and CDR2 are SQVTM and ANQGSEA. This CDR3 is 14 amino acids long. The CDR3 is CSVALLLGEGEQFF. CDR3 DNA sequence: TGCAGCGTTGCGCTACTATTAGGAGAGGGTGAGCAGTTCTTC.

Note on this clone: This sample also contains other DNA sequences that code for the same CDR3. The CDR3 sequence: CASSLLAGGTDTQYF. CDR3 DNA sequence: TGCGCCAGCAGCTTACTAGCGGGAGGAACAGATACGCAGTATTTT. The V gene is TRBV5-1, the J gene TRBJ2-3; TRBD2 matches at 12 bases. The CDR3 runs 15 residues. Germline CDR1 is SGHRS and CDR2 is YFSETQ. The J segment lost 3 bases and the V segment lost 2 bases, leaving 1 base of the junction unmatched.

V is TRBV11-2 and J is TRBJ2-3; tentative D call: TRBD1 (5 bases). Germline values: CDR1 SGHAT, CDR2 FQNNGV. Trimming removed 4 bases at V and 6 bases at J, with 11 bases between. This CDR3 spans 13 amino acids. CDR3 nucleotide sequence: TGTGCCAGCAGCTCCCAGGGCGGCGATACGCAGTATTTT. It is translated as CASSSQGGDTQYF.

This chain uses TRBV5-1 with TRBJ1-1; D gene ambiguous. Trimming pared 0 bases from V and 0 bases from J, leaving 9 bases between. This CDR3 region has 15 residues. Germline V lookup: CDR1 SGHRS, CDR2 YFSETQ. In nucleotides, the CDR3 is TGCGCCAGCAGCTTGGGTTGGAATGTGAACACTGAAGCTTTCTTT. This encodes CASSLGWNVNTEAFF.

This sequence joins TRBV5-1 and TRBJ2-3; 7 bases are shared with TRBD2. The V and J ends lost 5 bases and 4 bases, in that order; junction bases with no gene match: 7. This CDR3 has 14 residues. Per germline, CDR1 SGHRS and CDR2 YFSETQ. Written as DNA, the CDR3 is TGCGCCAGCAGTACCTCCGCGGGGGCAGATACGCAGTATTTT. Amino acid sequence: CASSTSAGADTQYF.

This chain uses TRBV28 with TRBJ2-5; no firm D call. The ends were cut back, 8 bases at V and 2 bases at J, with 15 bases in the middle. Germline values: CDR1 MDHEN, CDR2 SYDVKM. CDR3 size: 14 residues. The CDR3 here is CASSVPMRQETQYF. CDR3 bases: TGTGCCAGCTCGGTCCCGATGCGACAAGAGACCCAGTACTTC.

The V and J genes are TRBV7-2 and TRBJ1-5; 9 bases line up with TRBD1. The CDR3 has 16 amino acids. Germline V lookup: CDR1 SGHTA, CDR2 FQGNSA. The junction had 8 bases not matched to a gene; V was cut back by 4 bases and J by 4 bases. The CDR3 region has the DNA TGTGCCAGCAGCTCCCCCATGGGACAGGGAAATCAGCCCCAGCATTTT. Translated: CASSSPMGQGNQPQHF. The full variable domain, completed using reference TRBV7-2 and TRBJ1-5, is GAGVSQSPSNKVTEKGKDVELRCDPISGHTALYWYRQSLGQGLEFLIYFQGNSAPDKSGLPSDRFSAERTGGSVSTLTIQRTQQEDSAVYLCASSSPMGQGNQPQHFGDGTRLSIL.

Points on this clone: The same CDR3 also results from other DNA sequences found in this sample. This chain connects TRBV5-1 to TRBJ2-1; no clear D gene. CDR1 SGHRS and CDR2 YFSETQ come from the germline V gene. This CDR3 has 13 residues. V shed 1 base and J shed 3 bases, with 5 bases lying between them. The CDR3 region is CASSLSGYNEQFF. CDR3 DNA sequence: TGCGCCAGCAGCTTGTCTGGCTACAATGAGCAGTTCTTC. Looking up the rest from reference TRBV5-1 and TRBJ2-1 gives the full variable domain: KAGVTQTPRYLIKTRGQQVTLSCSPISGHRSVSWYQQTPGQGLQFLFEYFSETQRNKGNFPGRFSGRQFSNSRSEMNVSTLELGDSALYLCASSLSGYNEQFFGPGTRLTVL.

The chain is built from TRBV20-1 and TRBJ2-1; the D is unclear. V was trimmed by 5 bases and J by 4 bases, leaving 6 bases between them. The CDR3 is 11 residues long. Germline V lookup: CDR1 DFQATT, CDR2 SNEGSKA (reference sequence). In DNA form, the CDR3 reads TGCAGTGCTGACCGGTACAATGAGCAGTTCTTC. This codes for CSADRYNEQFF.

The chain recombines TRBV6-4 with TRBJ2-6, with D possibly TRBD2 on 7 matching bases. Germline V gene data show CDR1 as MRHNA and CDR2 as SNTAGT. Trimming removed 6 bases from V and 2 bases from J, with 11 bases in between. The CDR3 covers 15 residues. In DNA form, the CDR3 reads TGTGCCAGCAGCACGGGGGGCACTGGGGCCAACGTCCTGACTTTC. This gives the protein CASSTGGTGANVLTF.

The chain links TRBV5-1 to TRBJ2-2, with D perhaps matching TRBD1 or TRBD2 (6 bases each). Trimming removed 1 base at V and 4 bases at J, with 14 bases between. The CDR3 totals 16 residues. Germline V lookup: CDR1 SGHRS, CDR2 YFSETQ. CDR3 coding DNA: TGCGCCAGCAGCTTGATCACGGGGGCGCCCACCGGGGAGCTGTTTTTT. Residues: CASSLITGAPTGELFF.

With respect to this clone: The same CDR3 can be traced to other DNA sequences in this sample. The gene calls are TRBV28 and TRBJ1-1, with TRBD1 matching over 7 bases. The length of the CDR3 is 15 residues. V gave up 1 base and J gave up 2 bases; unmatched junction bases: 4. The germline V gene encodes CDR1 MDHEN and CDR2 SYDVKM. The CDR3: CASSLLTGLNTEAFF. DNA for the CDR3: TGTGCCAGCAGTTTATTGACAGGGCTCAACACTGAAGCTTTCTTT.

In regard to this clone: The same CDR3 can be traced to other DNA sequences in this sample. This chain uses TRBV7-3 with TRBJ2-3; D is undetermined. Trimming took 2 bases from V and 0 from J, leaving 9 bases between them. This CDR3 region has 15 residues. Germline V gene lookup returns CDR1 SGHTA and CDR2 FQGTGA. DNA of the CDR3: TGTGCCAGCAGCTTATTGGGCCCGAGCACAGATACGCAGTATTTT. Protein product: CASSLLGPSTDTQYF.

The rearrangement links TRBV28 to TRBJ2-2; D might be TRBD1 (6 bases). The CDR3 extends over 15 amino acids. Between the trimmed V and J ends, which lost 3 bases and 6 bases, there was a span of 14 bases. Germline V CDR1 and CDR2: MDHEN, SYDVKM. The CDR3 sequence is CASSFTWQGPGELFF. The CDR3 bases are TGTGCCAGCAGTTTTACTTGGCAGGGGCCCGGGGAGCTGTTTTTT.

This clone has only one observation. The chain combines TRBV30 with TRBJ1-1; TRBD1 agrees at 9 bases. Unmatched junction bases numbered 6, after V lost 3 bases and J lost 4 bases. The germline CDR1 and CDR2 sequences are GTSNPN and SVGIG (reference sequence). CDR3 length: 14 amino acids. CDR3 bases: TGTGCCTGGAGCCACAGGGGGCAAGGCACTGAAGCTTTCTTT. Protein: CAWSHRGQGTEAFF.

The chain recombines TRBV12-1 with TRBJ2-3. TRBV12-1 is a documented pseudogene. The CDR3 loop spans 17 amino acids. This chain's CDR3 is CASSLTLREASTDTQYF. CDR3 DNA: TGTGCCAGCAGCTTGACCCTTAGGGAAGCTAGCACAGATACGCAGTATTTT.

The chain joins TRBV7-3 to TRBJ2-5; tentatively, D is TRBD1 (5 bases). The CDR3 is 13 residues long. V was cut by 2 bases and J by 8 bases, with 12 bases left in between. CDR1 SGHTA and CDR2 FQGTGA come from the germline V gene. DNA of the CDR3: TGTGCCAGCAGCTTAGGGATTGGGGCCACCCAGTACTTC. Translating it yields CASSLGIGATQYF.

The J gene is TRBJ2-2, the V gene TRBV11-1; TRBD1 agrees at 8 bases. CDR1 SGHAT and CDR2 FQDESV come from the germline V gene (reference sequence). V was clipped by 5 bases and J by 1 base; unmatched bases: 6. This CDR3 has 16 residues. The CDR3 region is CASSGPGQVNTGELFF. CDR3 in DNA: TGTGCCAGCAGCGGTCCGGGACAGGTGAACACCGGGGAGCTGTTTTTT.

The chain couples TRBV7-2 to TRBJ1-3; D gene uncertain. The germline V gene encodes CDR1 SGHTA and CDR2 FQGNSA. The CDR3 extends over 13 amino acids. Trimming pared 5 bases from V and 1 base from J, leaving 6 bases between. The CDR3 loop reads CASSALSGNTIYF. CDR3 bases: TGTGCCAGCAGCGCCCTTTCTGGAAACACCATATATTTT.

The V call is TRBV5-8, the J call TRBJ1-5; tentatively, D is TRBD1 (5 bases). Germline values: CDR1 SGHTS, CDR2 YDEGEE. The CDR3 extends over 15 amino acids. V was clipped by 0 bases and J by 7 bases, with 14 bases between them. DNA for the CDR3: TGTGCCAGCAGCTTGGCCTCACGGGGGGAACAGCCCCAGCATTTT. This gives the protein CASSLASRGEQPQHF. The full variable domain, with the rest looked up from reference TRBV5-8 and TRBJ1-5, is EAGVTQSPTHLIKTRGQQATLRCSPISGHTSVYWYQQALGLGLQFLLWYDEGEERNRGNFPPRFSGRQFPNYSSELNVNALELEDSALYLCASSLASRGEQPQHFGDGTRLSIL.

The rearrangement joins TRBV2 to TRBJ1-2, with TRBD1 as a possible D gene (6 bases). Germline CDR1 SNHLY, CDR2 FYNNEI. The V gene lost 5 bases and the J gene lost 7 bases, with 14 bases spanning the gap. CDR3 size: 13 residues. CDR3 sequence reads: CASSTSRRGGYTF. In nucleotides, the CDR3 is TGTGCCAGCAGTACGTCCCGCAGGGGTGGCTACACCTTC.

The chain couples TRBV30 to TRBJ1-2, with D perhaps TRBD1 (6 bases). The CDR3 is made up of 11 amino acids. Germline V gene lookup returns CDR1 GTSNPN and CDR2 SVGIG (reference sequence). V dropped 3 bases and J dropped 8 bases, with 10 bases sitting between them. The CDR3 bases are TGTGCCTGGAGAAAGGGGGACGGCTACACCTTC. Protein: CAWRKGDGYTF.